This T cell receptor (beta chain) emerged from a study of cytomegalovirus exposure and HLA in healthy donors. Sequencing used immunoSEQ multiplex PCR; TCRdb keeps in-frame clones, though not all of them. The sample lists 100,000 to 120,000 clones, around 89% seen once, with approximately 1.5% in the top ten. The CDR3 totals 12 residues. The ends lost 6 bases at V and 13 bases at J; junction bases unmatched: 10. CDR1 MDHEN and CDR2 SYDVKM come from the germline V gene. On this clone itself: Antigen specificity is unknown.

Study-wide results and caveats: Testing in vitro showed a few CMV-associated chains specific for CMV antigens.

This chain links TRBV28 with TRBJ2-7, with TRBD1 matching 9 bases. Sequencing input: PBMCs. The clonotype comes from a woman aged 25 to 39 in good health and CMV-seropositive. The DNA of the CDR3 is TGTGCCAGCAGGACCGGACAGGGGAATGCCTACTTC. Protein: CASRTGQGNAYF. The whole variable domain, remainder taken from reference TRBV28 and TRBJ2-7, is DVKVTQSSRYLVKRTGEKVFLECVQDMDHENMFWYRQDPGLGLRLIYFSYDVKMKEKGDIPEGYSVSREKKERFSLILESASTNQTSMYLCASRTGQGNAYFGPGTRLTVT.